This T cell receptor beta chain was sequenced during a study of PD-1 and CTLA-4 blockade in melanoma. The CDR3 totals 15 residues. Trimming at V came to 7 bases and at J to 3 bases, leaving 10 bases not matched to a gene. CDR1 and CDR2 from the germline V gene are SGHVS and FQNEAQ. Generated by immunoSEQ multiplex PCR, the TCRdb table keeps only in-frame clones and is missing some. The table lists 8,500 to 13,000 clones, roughly four fifths of them singletons. J is TRBJ2-7 and V is TRBV7-8; the match to TRBD1 covers 9 bases. This clonotype originated in a human donor with melanoma. This sample comprised CD8+ T cells from peripheral blood, obtained from a patient given anti-PD-1 treatment. As DNA, the CDR3 is TGTGCCAGCACCCCCCCACAGGGGGCGAACTACGAGCAGTACTTC. It is translated as CASTPPQGANYEQYF.